This is a list of T cell receptor beta chains from one sample in a study of regulatory T cells in long-lasting Graves disease. Using its own MiXCR run on the multiplex PCR reads, TCRdb lists one record per CDR3 protein. This sample has hundreds of thousands of distinct CDR3 sequences, with about 16% found just once. Another study also made use of these data, one on T cells in Graves' hyperthyroidism and ophthalmopathy.

The sequenced sample was peripheral blood mononuclear cells (PBMCs), obtained at new diagnosis, from a patient treated with antithyroid drugs. All receptors derive from a woman aged 40 to 65 with Graves disease. Each CDR3 is given with its conserved first and last residue. The D gene is left open where the match is weak. The size field is filled for only some rows; it gives once, few, many or a size class.

>TRBJ1-1|TRBD1|many|TRBV20-1
CSASSFGQGRTEAFF
TGCAGTGCTAGTTCTTTCGGACAGGGAAGGACTGAAGCTTTCTTT
>TRBJ2-1|NA|few|TRBV6-2/TRBV6-3
CASSERTGRNEQFF
TGTGCCAGCAGTGAAAGAACAGGGAGGAATGAGCAGTTCTTC
>TRBJ2-1|NA|many|TRBV7-2
CASSATRAGSYNEQFF
TGTGCCAGCAGTGCCACTCGGGCGGGGTCTTACAATGAGCAGTTCTTC
>TRBJ2-5|TRBD1|many|TRBV6-2/TRBV6-3
CASSDLGQGTFETQYF
TGTGCCAGCAGTGATTTGGGACAGGGTACCTTCGAGACCCAGTACTTC
>TRBJ2-1|TRBD1|many|TRBV20-1
CSARGQGQGALRGLGAF
TGCAGTGCTAGAGGACAGGGGCAGGGGGCGCTTAGAGGCCTCGGGGCCTTC
>TRBJ2-2|NA|NA|TRBV5-4
CASSQGGPTSTGELFF
TGTGCCAGCAGCCAGGGGGGGCCAACGAGCACCGGGGAGCTGTTTTTT
>TRBJ1-4|NA|NA|TRBV20-1
CSTLDGNEKLFF
TGCAGTACGTTGGACGGTAATGAAAAACTGTTTTTT
>TRBJ2-1|TRBD1|few|TRBV9
CASTRGTVYNEQFF
TGTGCCAGCACTAGAGGGACAGTCTACAATGAGCAGTTCTTC
>TRBJ1-4|NA|NA|TRBV30
CAWNRKEKLFF
TGTGCCTGGAATAGAAAGGAAAAACTGTTTTTT
>TRBJ1-6|NA|NA|TRBV24-1
CATSDGGENSPLHF
TGTGCCACCAGTGATGGAGGGGAGAATTCACCCCTCCACTTT
>TRBJ2-5|NA|few|TRBV11-2
CASSFINRRVETQYF
TGTGCCAGCAGTTTTATTAACAGGAGGGTTGAGACCCAGTACTTC
>TRBJ2-5|NA|NA|TRBV10-3
CAISTGQGSSETQYF
TGTGCCATCAGTACCGGACAAGGTTCCAGCGAGACCCAGTACTTC
>TRBJ2-5|TRBD2|NA|TRBV24-1
CATSDRGEETQYF
TGTGCCACCAGTGATCGGGGGGAAGAGACCCAGTACTTC
>TRBJ2-7|NA|few|TRBV6-1
CASSDLDFQYF
TGTGCCAGCAGTGATCTGGATTTTCAGTACTTC